The source of this T cell receptor (beta chain) is a study of glioma-infiltrating T cells (dated by TCRdb to 2016 to 2017). Concerning the study at large: TCR alpha- and beta-chain repertoires were sequenced from glioma tissue, non-neoplastic brain tissue and matched peripheral blood mononuclear cells. The paired cohort was made up of three low-grade glioma patients, fewer than 10 primary glioblastoma patients and three non-glioma patients who contributed non-neoplastic brain tissue. To gauge divergence between tissue and blood T-cell populations, every tissue-infiltrating repertoire was compared against the peripheral blood repertoire from the same patient. The investigation overall reported the following: The group comparisons were based on small numbers of patients: three non-neoplastic, three low-grade glioma and seven to nine glioblastoma patients. Only a very small number of CDR3 sequences turned up in both tissue and blood, a result put down to high CDR3 diversity combined with limited sampling. VJ-independent divergence between tissue and blood was below expectation in non-neoplastic patients but above expectation in all gliomas, especially low-grade gliomas.

Points on this clonotype: The target of this receptor is not known. Base qualities are not at hand, and no much larger clone is one base apart.

CDR1 and CDR2 are drawn from the germline V gene: LGHNA, YSLEER. Trimming takes 0 bases from V and 2 bases from J, and the germline ends sit 10 bases apart. Taken from cysteine to phenylalanine, the CDR3 has 15 residues. CDR3 DNA only is kept here, 45 bases in frame from base 1. TCR alpha and beta CDR3 regions were amplified with the iRepertoire nested amplicon-rescue multiplex PCR (arm-PCR) platform from RNA. One-step reverse transcription and amplification used about 95-400 ng of tissue mRNA or PBMC total RNA as input. Following bead purification, Illumina adapters were added by a secondary multiplex PCR, and libraries between 200 and 400 bp were gel-purified. Internal 6-nucleotide barcodes were carried by the libraries and were used for demultiplexing. The libraries were sequenced on an Illumina MiSeq using 2x220 or 2x250 nucleotide paired-end reads. The study's processing was this. FLASH 1.2.11 was used to merge paired reads, and BWA-MEM then aligned the reads to the GRCh37 human genome before TRA and TRB reads were extracted. For V and J assignment, an IMGT-derived reference of cassette sequences and CDR3 motifs that included pseudogenes was used. Reads were translated in three frames, and productive CDR3s were defined as those with a C...FGXG motif and no stop codons. Clonotypes were defined as unique combinations of V-J cassette pair and CDR3 amino acid sequence. Filtering of reads was based on Hamming distance, with the threshold set by the sequence error rate of each sample in mapped regions. TCRdb reworked the public reads: Q25 trimming with fastp, MiXCR clone assembly, productive beta chains retained. CDR3 protein sequences are deduplicated, and each keeps its most common genes and DNA. Here the V and J calls rest on TCRdb's processing, not on the authors' analysis. Within this sample are more than 20,000 distinct CDR3 sequences, with 20% to 25% of them counted one time only. The top ten clones comprise roughly 13% of the sample.

This receptor chain uses TRBV4-3 and TRBJ1-2, with the D gene not clear enough to name. This TCR came from a human donor with low-grade glioma or glioblastoma, undergoing nonglioma brain surgery, or in good health (not recorded which). The material sequenced was glioma tissue, nonneoplastic brain tissue, or PBMCs (not recorded which). The DNA sequence is given as TGCGCCAGCAGCCAAGATTGGTTGGGAAACTATGGCTACACCTTC. Its protein product is CASSQDWLGNYGYTF.